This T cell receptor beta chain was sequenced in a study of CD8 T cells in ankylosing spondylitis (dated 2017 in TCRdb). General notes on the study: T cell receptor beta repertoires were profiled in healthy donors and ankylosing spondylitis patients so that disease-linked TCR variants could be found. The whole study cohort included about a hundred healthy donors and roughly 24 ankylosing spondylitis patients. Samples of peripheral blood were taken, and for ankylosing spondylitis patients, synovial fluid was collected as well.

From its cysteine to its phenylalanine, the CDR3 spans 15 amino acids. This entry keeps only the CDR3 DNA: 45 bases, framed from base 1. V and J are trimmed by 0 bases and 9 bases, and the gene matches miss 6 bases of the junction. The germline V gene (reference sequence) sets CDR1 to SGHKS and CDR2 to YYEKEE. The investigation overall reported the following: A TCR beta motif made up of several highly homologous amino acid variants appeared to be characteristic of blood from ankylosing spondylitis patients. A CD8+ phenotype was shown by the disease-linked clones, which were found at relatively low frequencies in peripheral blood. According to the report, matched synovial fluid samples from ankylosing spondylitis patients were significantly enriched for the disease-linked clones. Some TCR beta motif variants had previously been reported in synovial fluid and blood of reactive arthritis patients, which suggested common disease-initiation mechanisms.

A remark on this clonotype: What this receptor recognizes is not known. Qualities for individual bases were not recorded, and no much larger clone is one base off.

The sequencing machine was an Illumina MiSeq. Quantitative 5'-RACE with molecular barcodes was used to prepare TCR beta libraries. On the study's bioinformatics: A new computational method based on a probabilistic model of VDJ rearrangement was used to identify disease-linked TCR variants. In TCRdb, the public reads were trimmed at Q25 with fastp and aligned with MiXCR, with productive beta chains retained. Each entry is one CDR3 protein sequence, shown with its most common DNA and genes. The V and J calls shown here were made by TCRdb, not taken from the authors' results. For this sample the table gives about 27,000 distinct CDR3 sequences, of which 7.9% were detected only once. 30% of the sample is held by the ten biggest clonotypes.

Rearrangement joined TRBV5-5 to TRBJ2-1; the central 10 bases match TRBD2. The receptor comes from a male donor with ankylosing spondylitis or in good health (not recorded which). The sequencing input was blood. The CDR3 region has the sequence CASSLGGLAGAEQFF. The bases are TGTGCCAGCAGCTTGGGAGGGCTAGCGGGAGCTGAGCAGTTCTTC.